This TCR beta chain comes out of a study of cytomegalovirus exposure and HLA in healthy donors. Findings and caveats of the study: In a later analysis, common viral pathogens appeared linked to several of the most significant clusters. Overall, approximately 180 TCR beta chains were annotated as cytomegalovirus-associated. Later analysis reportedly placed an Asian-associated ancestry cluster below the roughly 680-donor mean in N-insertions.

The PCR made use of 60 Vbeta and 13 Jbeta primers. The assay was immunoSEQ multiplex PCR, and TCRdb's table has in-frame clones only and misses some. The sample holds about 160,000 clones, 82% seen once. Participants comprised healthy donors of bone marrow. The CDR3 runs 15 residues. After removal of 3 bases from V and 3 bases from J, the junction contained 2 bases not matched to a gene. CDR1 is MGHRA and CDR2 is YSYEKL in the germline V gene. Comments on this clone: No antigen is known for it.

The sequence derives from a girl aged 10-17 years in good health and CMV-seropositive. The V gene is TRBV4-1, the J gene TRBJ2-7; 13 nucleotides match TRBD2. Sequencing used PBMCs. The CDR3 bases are TGCGCCAGCAGCCAGGGACTAGCGGGGTTCTACGAGCAGTACTTC. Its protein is CASSQGLAGFYEQYF.